The 8 T cell receptor beta chains given below trace back to one sample, sequenced in a study of CD8+ T cells in alopecia areata. Isolated RNA was reverse transcribed into cDNA used as the sequencing template. Sequenced by immunoSEQ multiplex PCR; TCRdb stores in-frame clones only, minus some. The data contain some 240,000 clones, 57% of them seen just once; the ten biggest clones take up approximately 0.44%. Sequencing used CD4+ T cells sorted from blood, obtained at week 0. All receptors come from a human donor with alopecia areata.

The genes are TRBV30 and TRBJ1-1, with unresolved D. V lost 5 bases and J lost 8, with 12 bases in between. CDR3 size: 11 residues. Germline loops: CDR1 GTSNPN, CDR2 SVGIG (reference sequence). CDR3 DNA sequence: TGTGCCTGGGGCGTGATAGCAGAAGCTTTCTTT. Residues: CAWGVIAEAFF.

The rearrangement links TRBV7-6 to TRBJ2-1; 7 bases line up with TRBD1. CDR1 and CDR2 (germline): SGHVS, FNYEAQ. J was trimmed by 0 bases and V by 5 bases; bases with no gene match: 10. The CDR3 is 17 residues long. CDR3 loop: CASSKQGSSSSYNEQFF. DNA for the CDR3: TGTGCCAGCAGCAAACAGGGGTCCTCGAGCTCCTACAATGAGCAGTTCTTC.

This clone has more than one count but fewer than ten. The V call is TRBV19, the J call TRBJ2-3; TRBD1 agrees at 9 bases. With V trimmed by 5 bases and J by 0 bases, 6 bases remained unmatched. Germline CDR1 LNHDA, CDR2 SQIVND (reference sequence). The CDR3 sequence is 16 residues long. DNA for the CDR3: TGTGCCAGTAGTGTGACGGGACAGGGAAGCACAGATACGCAGTATTTT. It encodes CASSVTGQGSTDTQYF.

The chain links TRBV7-2 to TRBJ2-3; 8 bases are a match to TRBD1. The CDR3 is made up of 17 amino acids. Germline V gives CDR1 SGHTA, CDR2 FQGNSA. J was trimmed by 4 bases and V by 0 bases; bases with no gene match: 9. The CDR3, as DNA: TGTGCCAGCAGCTTAGCTGACAGGGGCTGGGAGCCAGATACGCAGTATTTT. This encodes CASSLADRGWEPDTQYF.

The chain is built from TRBV7-2 and TRBJ2-3, with TRBD2 matching over 9 bases. Germline lookup yields CDR1 SGHTA and CDR2 FQGNSA. With V trimmed by 4 bases and J by 4 bases, 6 bases remained unmatched. This CDR3 region has 15 residues. CDR3: CASSWTGLASDTQYF. As DNA, the CDR3 is TGTGCCAGCAGCTGGACGGGACTAGCCTCAGATACGCAGTATTTT.

This clone was seen a few times. This chain joins TRBV7-9 and TRBJ2-1; D is undetermined. Per the germline V gene, CDR1 is SEHNR and CDR2 is FQNEAQ (reference sequence). The V and J ends lost 1 base and 6 bases respectively, with 13 bases between them. CDR3 length: 15 residues. The CDR3 region is CASSLGSYRGNEQFF. The CDR3 nucleotides read TGTGCCAGCAGCTTAGGGAGCTACAGAGGCAATGAGCAGTTCTTC.

The genes are TRBV6-4 and TRBJ2-2, with TRBD1 identical over 8 bases. The CDR3 covers 15 residues. Germline loops: CDR1 MRHNA, CDR2 SNTAGT. V was clipped by 7 bases and J by 4 bases; unmatched bases: 8. In nucleotides, the CDR3 is TGTGCCAGCACTCCGGACAGGGCATTCACCGGGGAGCTGTTTTTT. This sequence encodes CASTPDRAFTGELFF.

The chain is built from TRBV30 and TRBJ1-2; no clear D gene. The V end lost 0 bases, the J end lost 2 bases, and 13 bases lay between the germline ends. The CDR3 spans 15 residues. Germline V gives CDR1 GTSNPN, CDR2 SVGIG (reference sequence). Here the CDR3 reads CAWSVGRVQNYGYTF. The CDR3 bases are TGTGCCTGGAGTGTTGGTCGGGTACAGAACTATGGCTACACCTTC.